This is a list of T cell receptor beta chains from one sample in a study of chemoradiotherapy in HPV16-positive cancers. Sequenced by immunoSEQ multiplex PCR; TCRdb stores in-frame clones only, minus some. The sample yields approximately 35,000 clones, just under 80% seen once. The material was blood, obtained from a patient who underwent chemoradiotherapy. Every receptor here comes from a human donor with HPV-associated anogenital cancer. CDR3s include the opening cysteine and the closing phenylalanine or tryptophan. A D gene is named only where the DNA matches it firmly. The size of a clone is reported for some rows only, either as once, few or many, or as a class for expanded clones.

TRBJ1-5	.	TRBV19	.	TGTGCCAGTAGTATAGAGATGGGGCCCCAGCATTTT	CASSIEMGPQHF
TRBJ1-1	TRBD1	TRBV5-1	once	TGCGCCAGCTGCAGGGGGCTAGGCTCTGAAGCTTTCTTT	CASCRGLGSEAFF
TRBJ2-2	.	TRBV19	.	TGTGCCAGTAGTATGGGGTGGGCGGCCGGGGAGCTGTTTTTT	CASSMGWAAGELFF
TRBJ1-4	.	TRBV10-2	.	TGCGCCAGCAGTGTCGGGGGAAGCAATGAAAAACTGTTTTTT	CASSVGGSNEKLFF
TRBJ1-1	.	TRBV20-1	.	TGCAGTGCCACGCAGGGGAATGAAGCTTTCTTT	CSATQGNEAFF
TRBJ2-2	.	TRBV15	.	TGTGCCACCAGCAGAGATGTCAGTACCGGGGAGCTGTTTTTT	CATSRDVSTGELFF
TRBJ2-1	TRBD2	TRBV4-1	once	TGCGCCAGCAGCCAATCGGGACTAGCGGGTGGGAATGAGCAGTTCTTC	CASSQSGLAGGNEQFF
TRBJ1-1	.	TRBV27	.	TGTGCCAGCAGTGCCTTGGGACGGACGAACACTGAAGCTTTCTTT	CASSALGRTNTEAFF
TRBJ2-7	.	TRBV5-1	.	TGCGCCAGCAGCCTCATTGGGGACGAGCAGTACTTC	CASSLIGDEQYF
TRBJ1-3	TRBD1	TRBV7-2	.	TGTGCCAGCAGCCTCGCAGGGGGGAGGGCTGGAAACACCATATATTTT	CASSLAGGRAGNTIYF
TRBJ2-7	.	TRBV20-1	.	TGCAGTGCTAGGGCCTACGAGCAGTACTTC	CSARAYEQYF
TRBJ1-3	.	TRBV10-2	.	TGCGCCAGCCTGGGACGGGGGGGCTCTGGAAACACCATATATTTT	CASLGRGGSGNTIYF
TRBJ2-3	.	TRBV6-4	.	TGTGCCAGCAGTGACTCCCCACTTGGAGATACGCAGTATTTT	CASSDSPLGDTQYF
TRBJ1-6	.	TRBV7-8	.	TGTGCCAGCAGCTTATTGCAGGGTAATTCACCCCTCCACTTT	CASSLLQGNSPLHF
TRBJ1-2	.	TRBV4-1	few	TGCGCCAGCAGCCAAGATTGGGGACCCTATGGCTACACCTTC	CASSQDWGPYGYTF
TRBJ2-5	TRBD2	TRBV18	.	TGTGCCAGCTCACCAAGGACTAGCGGGGGAGAGACCCAGTACTTC	CASSPRTSGGETQYF
TRBJ1-5	TRBD1	TRBV11-2	.	TGTGCCAGCAGCTACCGGGACAGGGCCCTTCATAGCAATCAGCCCCAGCATTTT	CASSYRDRALHSNQPQHF
TRBJ1-5	.	TRBV7-2	.	TGTGCCAGCAGCTTAGCCGGTGGCGGGATGGGTTATCAGCCCCAGCATTTT	CASSLAGGGMGYQPQHF
TRBJ2-2	.	TRBV7-3	.	TGTGCCAGCAGCTTGACCGGCACCGGGGAGCTGTTTTTT	CASSLTGTGELFF
TRBJ2-5	.	TRBV7-9	.	TGTGCCAGCAGCTTAGCGCTGGAGACCCAGTACTTC	CASSLALETQYF
TRBJ2-7	TRBD2	TRBV11-2	.	TGTGCCAGCAGCTTAGATCGAGCGGGGGGTACCTACGAGCAGTACTTC	CASSLDRAGGTYEQYF
TRBJ1-5	.	TRBV12-2	.	TGTGCAAGTCGCTTAGCGGGGGGTTATCAGCCCCAGCATTTT	CASRLAGGYQPQHF
TRBJ1-2	.	TRBV2	few	TGTGCCAGCGTAGCATCCACGGGGTCCTATGGCTACACCTTC	CASVASTGSYGYTF
TRBJ1-3	.	TRBV7-2	.	TGTGCCAGCAGCTTAGGGAGTGGAAACACCATATATTTT	CASSLGSGNTIYF
TRBJ1-2	.	TRBV15	.	TGTGCCACCAGCACTTCCTCGGGCCAGGAGACACAAGACTATGGCTACACCTTC	CATSTSSGQETQDYGYTF
TRBJ1-2	.	TRBV28	once	TGTGCCAGCAGTGCAGGGGTTTCTGGTACGGGCTACACCTTC	CASSAGVSGTGYTF
TRBJ1-2	.	TRBV6-6	.	TGTGCCAGCAGTACCCAGAACTATGGCTACACCTTC	CASSTQNYGYTF
TRBJ2-6	.	TRBV4-1	.	TGCGCCAGCAGCGGTCAGCGGCGGCTCTCTGGGGCCAACGTCCTGACTTTC	CASSGQRRLSGANVLTF
TRBJ1-1	TRBD1	TRBV30	.	TGTGCCTGGAGAGCCGGGACAGGGGATTGGTACACTGAAGCTTTCTTT	CAWRAGTGDWYTEAFF
TRBJ2-6	.	TRBV7-3	.	TGTGCCAGCAGCGGGGGCCCTGTGGGCTCTGGGGCCAACGTCCTGACTTTC	CASSGGPVGSGANVLTF
TRBJ1-2	.	TRBV11-2	once	TGTGCCAGCAGCTTAGGCGGTTTGGGGGCGATCGGCTACACCTTC	CASSLGGLGAIGYTF
TRBJ1-4	.	TRBV19	.	TGTGCCAGTAGTATAGGACGGGGTAGGGGCGAAAAACTGTTTTTT	CASSIGRGRGEKLFF
TRBJ2-2	TRBD2	TRBV11-2	.	TGTGCCAGCAGCTTAGGAATAGCGGGTTCCGCCAACACCGGGGAGCTGTTTTTT	CASSLGIAGSANTGELFF
TRBJ2-2	.	TRBV11-3	.	TGTGCCAGCAGCGTAGGGGGGCCCGGGGAGCTGTTTTTT	CASSVGGPGELFF
TRBJ2-5	.	TRBV28	.	TGTGCCAGCAGTTTAGACGAAGAGACCCAGTACTTC	CASSLDEETQYF
TRBJ1-2	.	TRBV5-4	.	TGTGCCAGCAGCTTGGATCCAGGACAGAACTATGGCTACACCTTC	CASSLDPGQNYGYTF
TRBJ2-2	.	TRBV5-4	.	TGTGCCAGCAGCTTGATCGGGCGGGGGCTCGCCGGGGAGCTGTTTTTT	CASSLIGRGLAGELFF
TRBJ1-5	.	TRBV5-4	.	TGTGCCAGCAGCTTTGCTCTCAATCAGCCCCAGCATTTT	CASSFALNQPQHF
TRBJ1-6	.	TRBV9	.	TGTGCCAGCAGCCCTAATGCGGGTCCTGGATCACCCCTCCACTTT	CASSPNAGPGSPLHF
TRBJ2-7	.	TRBV5-1	.	TGCGCCAGCAGCTTGGCCGGGACGTCTCCCTACGAGCAGTACTTC	CASSLAGTSPYEQYF
TRBJ1-1	.	TRBV7-2	.	TGTGCCAGCAGGCTGATGACGGACCTAGGTACTGAAGCTTTCTTT	CASRLMTDLGTEAFF
TRBJ2-3	TRBD2	TRBV30	once	TGTGCCTGGGCGGGACTAGCGTCCCTAGGCACAGATACGCAGTATTTT	CAWAGLASLGTDTQYF
TRBJ2-1	.	TRBV7-9	.	TGTGCCAGCAGCCGACCCCTGGGGGAAATACTCCACAATGAGCAGTTCTTC	CASSRPLGEILHNEQFF
TRBJ1-5	.	TRBV6-5	once	TGTGCCAGCAGTTACGCAGGGATTAGCAATCAGCCCCAGCATTTT	CASSYAGISNQPQHF
TRBJ2-7	.	TRBV6-1	.	TGTGCCAGCAATCCGGGCACAGGGCCCTACGAGCAGTACTTC	CASNPGTGPYEQYF
TRBJ2-7	TRBD2	TRBV18	.	TGTGCCAGCTCACCCGACCACCGACTTCTGGCGGGGGGGAAATACGAGCAGTACTTC	CASSPDHRLLAGGKYEQYF
TRBJ2-1	TRBD1	TRBV6-1	.	TGTGCCAGCAGCGAATGGACAGGGGAGGGGAGGAATGAGCAGTTCTTC	CASSEWTGEGRNEQFF
TRBJ1-1	.	TRBV10-3	.	TGTGCCATCAGTGGTGAGGGGACCACTGAAGCTTTCTTT	CAISGEGTTEAFF
TRBJ2-7	TRBD2	TRBV7-2	.	TGTGCCAGCGGGTCGTTTGCGGGGGGGAGCTACGAGCAGTACTTC	CASGSFAGGSYEQYF
TRBJ2-7	TRBD1	TRBV7-9	few	TGTGCCAGCAGCTTATACGGGACAGGGTTGGGATCCTACGAGCAGTACTTC	CASSLYGTGLGSYEQYF
TRBJ2-4	TRBD2	TRBV11-2	.	TGTGCCAGCAGCTTTGGCGGGGGGGCCCGTGACATTCAGTACTTC	CASSFGGGARDIQYF
TRBJ2-2	.	TRBV4-1	.	TGCGCCAGCAGCCAGCGAAAGCGGGCTAGGGACACCGGGGAGCTGTTTTTT	CASSQRKRARDTGELFF
TRBJ2-7	TRBD2	TRBV7-3	.	TGTGCCAGCAGCTTACAGGCGGGGGGGCCATACGAGCAGTACTTC	CASSLQAGGPYEQYF
TRBJ2-1	TRBD1	TRBV5-1	.	TGCGCCAGCAGCTTGATTCGACAGGGGTGGGACAATGAGCAGTTCTTC	CASSLIRQGWDNEQFF